The source of this TCR beta chain is a study of blood T cell repertoires in COVID-19. The wider study: There were acute and convalescent COVID-19 samples, and they came from the United States, Italy and Spain.

Authors' processing steps: Reference gene primers were amplified, and this amplification served to estimate nucleated cell counts. Only in-frame clones appear in the TCRdb table, and some are missing; sequencing was by immunoSEQ multiplex PCR. The DNA gave D and trimming, while V, J and clone size come from that table. The table includes 150,000 to 250,000 clones, around 94% detected once. This clone was detected once. Seattle patient enrollment occurred during active infection, with longitudinal follow-up thereafter. Trimming took 7 bases from V and 1 from J, leaving 16 bases between them. Germline V gene lookup returns CDR1 MNHEY and CDR2 SMNVEV (reference sequence). The CDR3 covers 15 residues.

The J gene is TRBJ1-1, the V gene TRBV27; D is perhaps TRBD1 (6 bases). The sample consisted of peripheral blood. This sequence originates from a man between 25 and 39 years old with COVID-19, enrolled during active disease. In DNA form, the CDR3 reads TGTGCCAGCACGTCGGGGGGCTGGGGGAACACTGAAGCTTTCTTT. Translating it yields CASTSGGWGNTEAFF.